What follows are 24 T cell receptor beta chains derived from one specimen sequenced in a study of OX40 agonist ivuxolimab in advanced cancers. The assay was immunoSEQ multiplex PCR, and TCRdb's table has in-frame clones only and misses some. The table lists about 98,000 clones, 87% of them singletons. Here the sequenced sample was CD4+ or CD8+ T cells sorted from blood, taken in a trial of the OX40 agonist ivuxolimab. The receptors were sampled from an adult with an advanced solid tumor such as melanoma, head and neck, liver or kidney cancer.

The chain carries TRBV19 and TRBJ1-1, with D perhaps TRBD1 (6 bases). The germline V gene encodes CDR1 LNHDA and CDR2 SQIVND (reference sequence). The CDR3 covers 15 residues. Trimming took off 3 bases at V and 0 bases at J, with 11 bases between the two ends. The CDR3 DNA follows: TGTGCCAGTAGTATTTCGGACAGCATGAACACTGAAGCTTTCTTT. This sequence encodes CASSISDSMNTEAFF.

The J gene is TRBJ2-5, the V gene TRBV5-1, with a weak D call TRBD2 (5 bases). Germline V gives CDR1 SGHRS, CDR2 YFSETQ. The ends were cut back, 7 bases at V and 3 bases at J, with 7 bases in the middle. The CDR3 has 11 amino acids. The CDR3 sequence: CASAGEETQYF. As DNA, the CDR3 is TGCGCCAGCGCCGGGGAAGAGACCCAGTACTTC. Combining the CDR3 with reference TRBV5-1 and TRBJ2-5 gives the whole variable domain KAGVTQTPRYLIKTRGQQVTLSCSPISGHRSVSWYQQTPGQGLQFLFEYFSETQRNKGNFPGRFSGRQFSNSRSEMNVSTLELGDSALYLCASAGEETQYFGPGTRLLVL.

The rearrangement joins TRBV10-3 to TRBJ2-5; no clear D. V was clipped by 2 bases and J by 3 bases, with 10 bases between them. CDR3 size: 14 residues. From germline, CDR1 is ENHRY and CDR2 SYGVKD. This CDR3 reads CAISESSGKETQYF. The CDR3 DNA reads TGTGCCATCAGTGAGAGTTCAGGAAAAGAGACCCAGTACTTC.

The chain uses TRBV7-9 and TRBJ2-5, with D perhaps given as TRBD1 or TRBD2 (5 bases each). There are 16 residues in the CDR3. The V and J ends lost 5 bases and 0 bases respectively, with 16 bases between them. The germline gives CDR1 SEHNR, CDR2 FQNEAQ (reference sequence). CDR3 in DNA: TGTGCCAGCAGCCCAGGAGAGTGGGGGTACCAAGAGACCCAGTACTTC. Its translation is CASSPGEWGYQETQYF.

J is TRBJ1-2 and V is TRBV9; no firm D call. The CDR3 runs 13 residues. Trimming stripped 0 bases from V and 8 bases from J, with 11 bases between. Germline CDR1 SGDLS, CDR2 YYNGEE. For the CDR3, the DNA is TGTGCCAGCAGCGTAGTAGCGGTGGGGGGCTACACCTTC. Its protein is CASSVVAVGGYTF.

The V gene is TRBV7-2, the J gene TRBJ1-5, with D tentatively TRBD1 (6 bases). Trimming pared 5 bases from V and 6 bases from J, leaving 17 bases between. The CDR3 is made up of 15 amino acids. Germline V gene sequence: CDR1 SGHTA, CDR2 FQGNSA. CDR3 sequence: CASSPQDSSTQPQHF. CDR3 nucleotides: TGTGCCAGCAGCCCACAGGACAGTTCAACTCAGCCCCAGCATTTT.

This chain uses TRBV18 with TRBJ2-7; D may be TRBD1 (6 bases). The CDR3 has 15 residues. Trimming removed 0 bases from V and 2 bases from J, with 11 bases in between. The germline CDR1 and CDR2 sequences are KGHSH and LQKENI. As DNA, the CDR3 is TGTGCCAGCTCACCACCGACAGGTGCTGCCTACGAGCAGTACTTC. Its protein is CASSPPTGAAYEQYF.

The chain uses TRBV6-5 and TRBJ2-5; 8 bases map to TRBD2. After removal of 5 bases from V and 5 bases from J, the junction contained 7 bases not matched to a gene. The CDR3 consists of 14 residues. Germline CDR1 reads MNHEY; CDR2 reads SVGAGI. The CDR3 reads CASSRRGGQETQYF. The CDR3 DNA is TGTGCCAGCAGTCGCCGGGGGGGCCAGGAGACCCAGTACTTC.

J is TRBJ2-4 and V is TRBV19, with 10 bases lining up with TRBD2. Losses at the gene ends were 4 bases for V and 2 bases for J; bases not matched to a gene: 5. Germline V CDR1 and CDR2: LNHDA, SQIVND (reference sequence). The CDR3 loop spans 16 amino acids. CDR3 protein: CASSTQGLAPKNIQYF. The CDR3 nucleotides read TGTGCCAGTAGTACCCAGGGACTAGCGCCCAAAAACATTCAGTACTTC.

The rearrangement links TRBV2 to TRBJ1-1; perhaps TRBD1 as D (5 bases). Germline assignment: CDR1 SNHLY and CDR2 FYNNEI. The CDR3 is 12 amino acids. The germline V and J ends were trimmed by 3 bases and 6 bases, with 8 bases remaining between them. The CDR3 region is CASSDLGPEAFF. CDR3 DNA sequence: TGTGCCAGCAGTGACCTGGGACCTGAAGCTTTCTTT.

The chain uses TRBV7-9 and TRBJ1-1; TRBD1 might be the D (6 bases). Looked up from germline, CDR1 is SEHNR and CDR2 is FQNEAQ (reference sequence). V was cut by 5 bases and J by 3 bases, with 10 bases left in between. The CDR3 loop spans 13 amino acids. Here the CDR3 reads CASSVTGYTEAFF. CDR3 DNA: TGTGCCAGCAGCGTAACAGGGTACACTGAAGCTTTCTTT.

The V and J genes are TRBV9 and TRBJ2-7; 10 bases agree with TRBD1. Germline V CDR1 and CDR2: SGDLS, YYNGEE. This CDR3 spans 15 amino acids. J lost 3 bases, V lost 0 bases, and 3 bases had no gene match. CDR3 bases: TGTGCCAGCAGCGTAGGAGGGACAGGGGTCTACGAGCAGTACTTC. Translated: CASSVGGTGVYEQYF.

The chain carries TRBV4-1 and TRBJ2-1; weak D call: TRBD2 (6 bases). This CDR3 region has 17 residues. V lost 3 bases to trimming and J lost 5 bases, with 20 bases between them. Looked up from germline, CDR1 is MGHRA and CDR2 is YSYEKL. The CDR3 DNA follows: TGCGCCAGCAGCCAGGGTCGGTGGGGGGATCCAGACAATGAGCAGTTCTTC. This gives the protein CASSQGRWGDPDNEQFF.

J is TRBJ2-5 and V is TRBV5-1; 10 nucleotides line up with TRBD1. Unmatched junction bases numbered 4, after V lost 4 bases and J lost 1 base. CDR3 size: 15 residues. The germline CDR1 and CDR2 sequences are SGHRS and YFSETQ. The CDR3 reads CASSLGQGFQETQYF. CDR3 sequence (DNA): TGCGCCAGCAGCCTGGGACAGGGGTTCCAAGAGACCCAGTACTTC. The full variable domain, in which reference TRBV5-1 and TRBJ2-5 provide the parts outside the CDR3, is KAGVTQTPRYLIKTRGQQVTLSCSPISGHRSVSWYQQTPGQGLQFLFEYFSETQRNKGNFPGRFSGRQFSNSRSEMNVSTLELGDSALYLCASSLGQGFQETQYFGPGTRLLVL.

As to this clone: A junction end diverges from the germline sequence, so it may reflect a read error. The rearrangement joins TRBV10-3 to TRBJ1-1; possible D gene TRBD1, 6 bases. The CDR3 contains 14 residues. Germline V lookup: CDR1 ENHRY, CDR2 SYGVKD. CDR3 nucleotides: TGTGCCACCAGTGGGCGTGGGACATTATCCGAAGCTTTCTTT. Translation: CATSGRGTLSEAFF.

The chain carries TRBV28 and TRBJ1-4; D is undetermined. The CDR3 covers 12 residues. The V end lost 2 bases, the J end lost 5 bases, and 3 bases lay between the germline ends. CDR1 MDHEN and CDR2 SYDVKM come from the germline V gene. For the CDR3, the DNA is TGTGCCAGCAGTTTACTCAATGAAAAACTGTTTTTT. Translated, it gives CASSLLNEKLFF.

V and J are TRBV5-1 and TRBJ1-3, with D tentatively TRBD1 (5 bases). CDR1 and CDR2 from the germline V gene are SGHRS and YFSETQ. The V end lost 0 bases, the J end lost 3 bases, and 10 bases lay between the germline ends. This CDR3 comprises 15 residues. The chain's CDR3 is CASSLDWGSGNTIYF. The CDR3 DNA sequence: TGCGCCAGCAGCTTGGATTGGGGGAGTGGAAACACCATATATTTT. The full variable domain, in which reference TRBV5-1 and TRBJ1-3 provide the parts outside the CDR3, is KAGVTQTPRYLIKTRGQQVTLSCSPISGHRSVSWYQQTPGQGLQFLFEYFSETQRNKGNFPGRFSGRQFSNSRSEMNVSTLELGDSALYLCASSLDWGSGNTIYFGEGSWLTVV.

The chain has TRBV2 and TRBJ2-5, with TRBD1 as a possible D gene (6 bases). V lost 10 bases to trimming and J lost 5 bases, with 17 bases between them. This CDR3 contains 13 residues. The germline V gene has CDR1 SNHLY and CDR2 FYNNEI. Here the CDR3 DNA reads TGTGCCACCCACAGGGATGTACTGGAGACCCAGTACTTC. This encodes CATHRDVLETQYF.

CDR3 sequence (DNA): TGCGCCAGCAGCTTGTCAGGGCAGGGAAATCAGCCCCAGCATTTT. Translating gives CASSLSGQGNQPQHF. The rearrangement uses TRBV5-1 and TRBJ1-5; the D gene is possibly TRBD1 (5 bases). CDR3 size: 15 residues. Germline CDR1 is SGHRS and CDR2 is YFSETQ. The V end was cut by 1 base, the J end by 4 bases, with 12 bases between.

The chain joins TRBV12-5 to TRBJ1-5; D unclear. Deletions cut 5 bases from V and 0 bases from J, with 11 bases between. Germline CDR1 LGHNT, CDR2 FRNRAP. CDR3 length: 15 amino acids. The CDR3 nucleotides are TGTGCTAGTGGTCCCCAGGCCTATAGCAATCAGCCCCAGCATTTT. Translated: CASGPQAYSNQPQHF.

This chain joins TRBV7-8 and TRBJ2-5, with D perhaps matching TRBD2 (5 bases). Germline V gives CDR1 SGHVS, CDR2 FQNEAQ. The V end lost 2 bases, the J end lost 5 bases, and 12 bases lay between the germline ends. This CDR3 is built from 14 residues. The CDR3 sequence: CASSLYGDRETQYF. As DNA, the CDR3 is TGTGCCAGCAGCTTATACGGGGATCGGGAGACCCAGTACTTC.

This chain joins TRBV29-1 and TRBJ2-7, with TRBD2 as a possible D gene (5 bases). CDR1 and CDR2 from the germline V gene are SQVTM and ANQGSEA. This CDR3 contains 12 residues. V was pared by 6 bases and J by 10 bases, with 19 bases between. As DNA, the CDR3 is TGCAGCGTCTCGGGAAGCCAGGCTCTCCAGTACTTC. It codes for CSVSGSQALQYF.

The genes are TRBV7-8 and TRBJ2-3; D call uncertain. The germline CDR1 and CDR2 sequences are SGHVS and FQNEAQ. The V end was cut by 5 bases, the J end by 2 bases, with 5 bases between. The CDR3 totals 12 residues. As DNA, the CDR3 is TGTGCCAGCAGCCCGGACACAGATACGCAGTATTTT. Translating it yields CASSPDTDTQYF.

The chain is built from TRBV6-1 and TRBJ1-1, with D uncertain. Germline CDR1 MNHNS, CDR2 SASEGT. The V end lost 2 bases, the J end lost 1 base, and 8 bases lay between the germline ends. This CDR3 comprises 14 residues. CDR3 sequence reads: CASSEFGPNTEAFF. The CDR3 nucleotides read TGTGCCAGCAGTGAATTTGGCCCGAACACTGAAGCTTTCTTT.